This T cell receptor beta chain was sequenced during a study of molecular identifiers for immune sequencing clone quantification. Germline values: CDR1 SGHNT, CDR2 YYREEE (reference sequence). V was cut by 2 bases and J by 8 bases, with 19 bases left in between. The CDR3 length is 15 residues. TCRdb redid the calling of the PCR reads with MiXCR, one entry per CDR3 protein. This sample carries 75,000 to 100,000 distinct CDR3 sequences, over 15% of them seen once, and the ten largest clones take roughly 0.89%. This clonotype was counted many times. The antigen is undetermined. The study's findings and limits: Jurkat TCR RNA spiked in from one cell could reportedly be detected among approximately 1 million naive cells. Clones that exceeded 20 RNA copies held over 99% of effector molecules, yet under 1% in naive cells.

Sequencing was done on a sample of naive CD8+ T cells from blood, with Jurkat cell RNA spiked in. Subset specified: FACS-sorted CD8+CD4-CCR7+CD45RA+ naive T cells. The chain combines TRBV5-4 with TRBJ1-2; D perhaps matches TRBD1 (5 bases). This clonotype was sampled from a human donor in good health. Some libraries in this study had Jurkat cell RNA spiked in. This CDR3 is CASSFNGQGVEGYTF. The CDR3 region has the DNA TGTGCCAGCAGCTTTAATGGGCAGGGAGTTGAAGGCTACACCTTC.